This is a list of T cell receptor beta chains from one sample in a study of blood T cell repertoires in COVID-19. Assay used: immunoSEQ multiplex PCR; TCRdb lists only in-frame clones, some missing. The sample lists 100,000 to 120,000 clones, 65% to 80% occurring once. The sequenced material came from peripheral blood. Every receptor here comes from a woman aged 70-85 years with acute or convalescent COVID-19. Each CDR3 is given with its conserved first and last residue. D genes are given only for firm matches. Only some rows state a clone size, as once, few, many or a class for expanded clones.

d_call	j_call	clone_size	v_call	cdr3_nt	cdr3_aa
TRBD1	TRBJ2-5	NA	TRBV7-8	TGTGCCAGCAGCCTTCTCAGGGGGCACGGGGAGACCCAGTACTTC	CASSLLRGHGETQYF
NA	TRBJ2-3	NA	TRBV11-3	TGTGCCAGCAGCCCAGGTGCCGGGGGAAGCACAGATACGCAGTATTTT	CASSPGAGGSTDTQYF
NA	TRBJ1-5	NA	TRBV28	TGTGCCAGCTCTGGAGATCAGCCCCAGCATTTT	CASSGDQPQHF
NA	TRBJ2-7	NA	TRBV11-1	TGTGCCAGCAGCTTAGGTTTTGCGGGCTACGAGCAGTACTTC	CASSLGFAGYEQYF
NA	TRBJ1-2	NA	TRBV5-6	TGTGCCAGCAGCTTGGTGAAGGGGAGGAATCTCAACTATGGCTACACCTTC	CASSLVKGRNLNYGYTF
TRBD1	TRBJ2-7	many	TRBV5-4	TGTGCCAGCATCGCCCGGCGACAGGGATTTGCCGAGCAGTACTTC	CASIARRQGFAEQYF
NA	TRBJ1-5	NA	TRBV6-5	TGTGCCAGCATGATGGGGGCCGGCGGCCAGCCCCAGCATTTT	CASMMGAGGQPQHF
NA	TRBJ2-2	NA	TRBV5-1	TGCGCCAGCAGACCTCTCGGGATGGGGAACACCGGGGAGCTGTTTTTT	CASRPLGMGNTGELFF
NA	TRBJ1-5	NA	TRBV28	TGTGCCAGCAACCCGGGAGGATATAGCAATCAGCCCCAGCATTTT	CASNPGGYSNQPQHF
NA	TRBJ2-1	many	TRBV3-1/TRBV3-2	TGTGCCAGCAGCCAAGACAGCTCCTACAATGAGCAGTTCTTC	CASSQDSSYNEQFF
NA	TRBJ2-7	NA	TRBV24-1	TGTGCCACCAGGGGGGCAGGGATCGCCCACGAGCAGTACTTC	CATRGAGIAHEQYF
NA	TRBJ2-4	NA	TRBV6-5	TGTGCCAGCAGTCCGGCGGGGCGTGGCATTCAGTACTTC	CASSPAGRGIQYF
NA	TRBJ2-1	NA	TRBV6-1	TGTGCCAGCAGTGAGGGGGCAGTTTCCTACAATGAGCAGTTCTTC	CASSEGAVSYNEQFF
NA	TRBJ1-5	NA	TRBV13	TGTGCCAGCAGCTCACGTAAGGAGAGCAATCAGCCCCAGCATTTT	CASSSRKESNQPQHF
TRBD1	TRBJ2-1	NA	TRBV24-1	TGTGCCACCAGTGACCCGGGACAGGGAAACAATGAGCAGTTCTTC	CATSDPGQGNNEQFF
NA	TRBJ1-1	NA	TRBV28	TGTGCCAGCAGTCCCCCCCGGGGGTCGAACACTGAAGCTTTCTTT	CASSPPRGSNTEAFF
NA	TRBJ2-3	NA	TRBV30	TGTGCCTGGAGTGTACAAGATACGCAGTATTTT	CAWSVQDTQYF
TRBD1	TRBJ1-3	NA	TRBV6-5	TGTGCCAGCAGTACAGGGGCTTACGGAAACACCATATATTTT	CASSTGAYGNTIYF
NA	TRBJ1-2	NA	TRBV10-2	TGCGCCAGCAGCCCGGGACACTTAAACTATGGCTACACCTTC	CASSPGHLNYGYTF
NA	TRBJ2-6	NA	TRBV18	TGTGCCAGCTCACCAGGGAGCTCTGGGGCCAACGTCCTGACTTTC	CASSPGSSGANVLTF
NA	TRBJ2-2	NA	TRBV12-5	TGTGCTAGTGCCCTCCCTAGATTAAGCGGCACCGGGGAGCTGTTTTTT	CASALPRLSGTGELFF
NA	TRBJ1-2	NA	TRBV7-2	TGTGCCAGCAGCCCCCAGGGGTGGGGAAAGGACTATGGCTACACCTTC	CASSPQGWGKDYGYTF
TRBD1	TRBJ1-6	NA	TRBV7-9	TGTGCCAGTAGGGACAGCTCCTATAATTCACCCCTCCACTTT	CASRDSSYNSPLHF
TRBD1	TRBJ1-1	NA	TRBV19	TGTGCCAGTAGTTTCCAGGGACAGGGTCCTGAAGCTTTCTTT	CASSFQGQGPEAFF
NA	TRBJ1-3	NA	TRBV11-2	TGTGCCAGCAGCGCGGTGCGGGGCTCTGGAAACACCATATATTTT	CASSAVRGSGNTIYF
TRBD1	TRBJ2-7	NA	TRBV30	TGTGCCTACAACTTACAGGGGACCTCCTACGAGCAGTACTTC	CAYNLQGTSYEQYF
TRBD2	TRBJ2-3	NA	TRBV2	TGTGCCAGCGGGAGGGGTGATACGCAGTATTTT	CASGRGDTQYF
NA	TRBJ2-7	once	TRBV6-1	TGTGCCAGCAGTGAAGTGGGATTGGACTCGAATGAGCAGTACTTC	CASSEVGLDSNEQYF
NA	TRBJ1-2	NA	TRBV29-1	TGCAGCGCCGTGGGGGGACTCTATGGCTACACCTTC	CSAVGGLYGYTF
TRBD2	TRBJ2-1	NA	TRBV10-1	TGCGCCAGCAGTGTCCGGGGGGGGTCCTACAATGAGCAGTTCTTC	CASSVRGGSYNEQFF
TRBD1	TRBJ1-2	NA	TRBV6-5	TGTGCCAGCAGCCGGACAGGGAACGACTATGGCTACACCTTC	CASSRTGNDYGYTF
NA	TRBJ2-3	few	TRBV19	TGTGCCAGTAGTATACTGGAGGGTACGCAGTATTTT	CASSILEGTQYF
NA	TRBJ2-7	NA	TRBV6-5	TGTGCCAGCAGTAGACAGGTAACACTCTACGAGCAGTACTTC	CASSRQVTLYEQYF
NA	TRBJ1-2	NA	TRBV5-5	TGTGCCAGCAGCCCGATCCCACCCGGCTATGGCTACACCTTC	CASSPIPPGYGYTF
NA	TRBJ2-1	NA	TRBV12-3/TRBV12-4	TGTGCCAGCAGCCCTTACGGGAAAAATGAGCAGTTCTTC	CASSPYGKNEQFF
NA	TRBJ1-2	NA	TRBV19	TGTGCCAGTAGCAATGATCTCAGGGATCCCTATGGCTACACCTTC	CASSNDLRDPYGYTF
TRBD1	TRBJ1-1	NA	TRBV5-4	TGTGCCAGCAGCTTGGGGACAGGGGGGAACACTGAAGCTTTCTTT	CASSLGTGGNTEAFF
NA	TRBJ1-2	NA	TRBV5-1	TGCGCCAGCAGCAACACAGGGACTAACTATGGCTACACCTTC	CASSNTGTNYGYTF
TRBD1	TRBJ1-2	once	TRBV29-1	TGCAGCGTTGAGAGTTTTCCGGGACAGGGACCGGGTAACTATGGCTACACCTTC	CSVESFPGQGPGNYGYTF
TRBD1	TRBJ2-2	NA	TRBV7-2	TGTGCCAGCAGCCCGCGGACAGGTTACACCGGGGAGCTGTTTTTT	CASSPRTGYTGELFF
TRBD1	TRBJ2-4	few	TRBV12-3/TRBV12-4	TGTGCCAGCAGTTCGACAGGGGTGGACATTCAGTACTTC	CASSSTGVDIQYF
NA	TRBJ2-2	NA	TRBV11-2	TGTGCCAGCAGTCCGGGAACACGCACCGGGGAGCTGTTTTTT	CASSPGTRTGELFF
NA	TRBJ1-1	NA	TRBV2	TGTGCCAGCAGTGTCAGGGTTCACACTGAAGCTTTCTTT	CASSVRVHTEAFF
NA	TRBJ2-7	NA	TRBV28	TGTGCCAGCAGTTTATCGGCAGCGTACGAGCAGTACTTC	CASSLSAAYEQYF
NA	TRBJ2-2	NA	TRBV7-2	TGTGCCAGCAGCTTAGTAACACCCACCGGGGAGCTGTTTTTT	CASSLVTPTGELFF
NA	TRBJ2-5	NA	TRBV7-2	TGTGCCAGCAGCTTAGAAGGCCTACCCGGGGAGACCCAGTACTTC	CASSLEGLPGETQYF
NA	TRBJ2-2	NA	TRBV3-1/TRBV3-2	TGTGCCAGCAGCCAAGGGCTCTCCGCCACCGGGGAGCTGTTTTTT	CASSQGLSATGELFF
NA	TRBJ2-7	NA	TRBV23-1	TGCGCCAGCAGTCAATCCCCAGGGGAAGGTCGGTCCTACGAGCAGTACTTC	CASSQSPGEGRSYEQYF